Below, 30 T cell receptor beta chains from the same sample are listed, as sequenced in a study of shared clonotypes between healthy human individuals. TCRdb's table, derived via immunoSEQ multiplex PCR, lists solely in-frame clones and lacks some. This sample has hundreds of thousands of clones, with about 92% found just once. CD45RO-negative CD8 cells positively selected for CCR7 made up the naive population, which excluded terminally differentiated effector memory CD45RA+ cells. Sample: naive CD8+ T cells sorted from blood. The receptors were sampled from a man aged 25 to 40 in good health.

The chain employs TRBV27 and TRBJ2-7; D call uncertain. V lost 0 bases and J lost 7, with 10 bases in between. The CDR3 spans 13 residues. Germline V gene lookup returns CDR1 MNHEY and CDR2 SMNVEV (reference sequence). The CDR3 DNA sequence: TGTGCCAGCAGTTTATCCCGTGGGCCAGAGCAGTACTTC. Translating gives CASSLSRGPEQYF.

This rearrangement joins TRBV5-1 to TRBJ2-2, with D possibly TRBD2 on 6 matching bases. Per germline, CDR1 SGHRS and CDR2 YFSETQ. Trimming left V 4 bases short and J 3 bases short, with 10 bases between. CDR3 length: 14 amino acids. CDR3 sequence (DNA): TGCGCCAGCAGCCCGCGGGATTACACCGGGGAGCTGTTTTTT. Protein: CASSPRDYTGELFF.

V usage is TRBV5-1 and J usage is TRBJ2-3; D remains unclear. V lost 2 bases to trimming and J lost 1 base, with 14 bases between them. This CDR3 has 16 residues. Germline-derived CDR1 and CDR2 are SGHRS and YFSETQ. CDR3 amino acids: CASSFDRPARTDTQYF. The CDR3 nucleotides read TGCGCCAGCAGCTTTGACCGTCCAGCCCGCACAGATACGCAGTATTTT.

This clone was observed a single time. CDR3 sequence reads: CASSVGDRDFSSGFSYNEQFF. The DNA for the CDR3 is TGTGCCAGCAGCGTAGGGGACAGGGACTTTTCTAGCGGTTTCTCCTACAATGAGCAGTTCTTC. The chain employs TRBV9 and TRBJ2-1, with 9 bases identical to TRBD1. The CDR3 totals 21 residues. CDR1 and CDR2 (germline): SGDLS, YYNGEE. V shed 0 bases and J 0 bases; nucleotides not matched to a gene: 16.

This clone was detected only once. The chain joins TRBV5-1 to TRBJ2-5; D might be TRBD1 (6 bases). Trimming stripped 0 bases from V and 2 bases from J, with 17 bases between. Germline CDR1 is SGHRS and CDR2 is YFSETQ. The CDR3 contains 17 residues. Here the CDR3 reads CASSLVMGQGIQETQYF. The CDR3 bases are TGCGCCAGCAGCTTGGTAATGGGACAAGGAATACAAGAGACCCAGTACTTC.

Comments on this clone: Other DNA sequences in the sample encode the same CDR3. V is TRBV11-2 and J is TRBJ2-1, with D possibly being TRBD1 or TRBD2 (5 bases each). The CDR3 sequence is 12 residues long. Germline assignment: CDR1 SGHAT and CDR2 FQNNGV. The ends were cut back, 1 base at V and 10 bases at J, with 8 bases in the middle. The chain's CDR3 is CASSLGRDEQFF. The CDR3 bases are TGTGCCAGCAGCTTAGGAAGGGACGAGCAGTTCTTC.

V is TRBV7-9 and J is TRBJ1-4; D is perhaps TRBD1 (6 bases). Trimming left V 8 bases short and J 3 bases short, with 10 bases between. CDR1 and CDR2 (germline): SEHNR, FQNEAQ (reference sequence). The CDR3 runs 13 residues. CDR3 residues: CASEDSPNEKLFF. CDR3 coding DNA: TGTGCCAGCGAGGACAGCCCTAATGAAAAACTGTTTTTT.

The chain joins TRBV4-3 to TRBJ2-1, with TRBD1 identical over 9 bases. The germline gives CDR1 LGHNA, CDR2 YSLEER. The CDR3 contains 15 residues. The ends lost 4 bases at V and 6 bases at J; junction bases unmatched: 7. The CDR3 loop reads CASSPGQGLSNEQFF. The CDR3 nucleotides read TGCGCCAGCAGCCCGGGACAGGGTTTGTCCAATGAGCAGTTCTTC.

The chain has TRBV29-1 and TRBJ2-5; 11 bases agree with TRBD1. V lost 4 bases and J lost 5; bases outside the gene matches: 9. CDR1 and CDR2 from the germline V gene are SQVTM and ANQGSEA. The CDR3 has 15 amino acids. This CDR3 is CSVALGTGGMETQYF. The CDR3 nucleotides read TGCAGCGTTGCCCTCGGGACAGGGGGTATGGAGACCCAGTACTTC.

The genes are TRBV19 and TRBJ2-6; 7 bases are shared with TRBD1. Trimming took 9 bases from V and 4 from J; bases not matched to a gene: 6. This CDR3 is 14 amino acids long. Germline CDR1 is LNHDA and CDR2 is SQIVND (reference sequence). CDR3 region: CASRGTEGANVLTF. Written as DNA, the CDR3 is TGTGCCAGCCGAGGGACAGAAGGGGCCAACGTCCTGACTTTC.

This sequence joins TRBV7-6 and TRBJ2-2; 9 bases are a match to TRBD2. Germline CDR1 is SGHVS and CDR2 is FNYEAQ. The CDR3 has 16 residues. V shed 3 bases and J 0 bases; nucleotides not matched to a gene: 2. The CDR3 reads CASSLRTSANTGELFF. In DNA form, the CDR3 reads TGTGCCAGCAGCTTGCGGACTAGCGCGAACACCGGGGAGCTGTTTTTT. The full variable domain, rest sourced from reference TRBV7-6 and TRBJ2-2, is GAGVSQSPRYKVTKRGQDVALRCDPISGHVSLYWYRQALGQGPEFLTYFNYEAQQDKSGLPNDRFSAERPEGSISTLTIQRTEQRDSAMYRCASSLRTSANTGELFFGEGSRLTVL.

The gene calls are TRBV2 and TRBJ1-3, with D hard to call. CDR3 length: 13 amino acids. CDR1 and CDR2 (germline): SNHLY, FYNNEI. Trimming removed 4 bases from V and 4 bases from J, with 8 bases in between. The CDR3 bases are TGTGCCAGCAGTGGGGGTCTCGGAAACACCATATATTTT. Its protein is CASSGGLGNTIYF.

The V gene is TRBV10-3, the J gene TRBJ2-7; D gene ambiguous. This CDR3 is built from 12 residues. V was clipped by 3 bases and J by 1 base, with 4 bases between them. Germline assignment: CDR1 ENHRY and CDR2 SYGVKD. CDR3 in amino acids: CAISDRSYEQYF. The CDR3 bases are TGTGCCATCAGTGACAGATCCTACGAGCAGTACTTC.

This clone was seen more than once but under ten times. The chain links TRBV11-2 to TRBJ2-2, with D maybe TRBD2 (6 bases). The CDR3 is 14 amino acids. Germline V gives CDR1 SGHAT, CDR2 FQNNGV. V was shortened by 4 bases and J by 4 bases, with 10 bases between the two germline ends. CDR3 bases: TGTGCCAGCAGCTCGACTAGAGGCACCGGGGAGCTGTTTTTT. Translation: CASSSTRGTGELFF.

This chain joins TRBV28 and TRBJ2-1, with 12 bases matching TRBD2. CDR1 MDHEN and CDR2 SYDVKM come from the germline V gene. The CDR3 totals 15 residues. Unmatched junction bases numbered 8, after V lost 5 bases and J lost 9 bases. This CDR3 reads CASSAPGLAGFEQFF. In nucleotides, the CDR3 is TGTGCCAGCAGTGCACCCGGACTAGCGGGATTTGAGCAGTTCTTC. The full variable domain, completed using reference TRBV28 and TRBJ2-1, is DVKVTQSSRYLVKRTGEKVFLECVQDMDHENMFWYRQDPGLGLRLIYFSYDVKMKEKGDIPEGYSVSREKKERFSLILESASTNQTSMYLCASSAPGLAGFEQFFGPGTRLTVL.

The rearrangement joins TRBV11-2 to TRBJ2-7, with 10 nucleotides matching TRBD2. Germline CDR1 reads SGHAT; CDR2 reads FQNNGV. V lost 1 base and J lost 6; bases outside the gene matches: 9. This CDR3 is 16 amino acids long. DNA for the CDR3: TGTGCCAGCAGCTTAGGAAGGAGCGGGAGGGTTGTCGAGCAGTACTTC. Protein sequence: CASSLGRSGRVVEQYF.

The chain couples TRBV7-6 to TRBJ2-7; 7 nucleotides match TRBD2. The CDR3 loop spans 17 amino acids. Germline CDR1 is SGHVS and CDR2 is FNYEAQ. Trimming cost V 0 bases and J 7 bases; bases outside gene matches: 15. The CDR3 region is CASSLAGRDGRTHEQYF. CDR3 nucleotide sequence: TGTGCCAGCAGCTTAGCTGGGAGGGATGGGAGAACGCATGAGCAGTACTTC.

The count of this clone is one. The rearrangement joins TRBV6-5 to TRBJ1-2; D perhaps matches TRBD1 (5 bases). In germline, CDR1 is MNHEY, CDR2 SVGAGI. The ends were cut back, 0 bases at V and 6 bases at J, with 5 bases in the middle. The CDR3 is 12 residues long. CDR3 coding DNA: TGTGCCAGCAGTTACTCGGACAATGGCTACACCTTC. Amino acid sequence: CASSYSDNGYTF.

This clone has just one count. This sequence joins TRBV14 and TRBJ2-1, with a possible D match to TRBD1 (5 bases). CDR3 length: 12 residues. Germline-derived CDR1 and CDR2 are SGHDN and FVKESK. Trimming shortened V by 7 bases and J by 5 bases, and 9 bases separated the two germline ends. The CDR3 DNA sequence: TGTGCCAGCAAGGACACTCACAATGAGCAGTTCTTC. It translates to CASKDTHNEQFF.

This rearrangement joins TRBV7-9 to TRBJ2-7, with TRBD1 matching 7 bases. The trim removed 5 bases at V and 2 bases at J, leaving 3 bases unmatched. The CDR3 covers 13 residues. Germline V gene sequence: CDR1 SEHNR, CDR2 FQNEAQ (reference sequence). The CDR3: CASSGTATYEQYF. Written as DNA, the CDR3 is TGTGCCAGCAGCGGGACAGCTACCTACGAGCAGTACTTC.

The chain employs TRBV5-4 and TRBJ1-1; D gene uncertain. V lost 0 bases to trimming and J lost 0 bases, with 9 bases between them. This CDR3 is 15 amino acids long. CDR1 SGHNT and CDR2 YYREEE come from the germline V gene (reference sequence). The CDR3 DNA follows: TGTGCCAGCAGCTTGGGGCCGAGGGTGAACACTGAAGCTTTCTTT. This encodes CASSLGPRVNTEAFF.

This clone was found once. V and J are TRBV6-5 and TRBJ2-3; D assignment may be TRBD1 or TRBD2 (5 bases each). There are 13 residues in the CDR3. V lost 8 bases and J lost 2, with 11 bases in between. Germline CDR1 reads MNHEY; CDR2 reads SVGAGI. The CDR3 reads CASGGYSTDTQYF. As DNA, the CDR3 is TGTGCCAGCGGGGGATACTCCACAGATACGCAGTATTTT.

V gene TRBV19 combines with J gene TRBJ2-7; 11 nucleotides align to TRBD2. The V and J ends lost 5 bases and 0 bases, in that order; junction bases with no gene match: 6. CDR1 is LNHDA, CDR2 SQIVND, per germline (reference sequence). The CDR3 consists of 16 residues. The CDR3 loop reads CASSPRTSGLSYEQYF. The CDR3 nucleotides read TGTGCCAGTAGTCCCCGGACTAGCGGGCTCTCCTACGAGCAGTACTTC. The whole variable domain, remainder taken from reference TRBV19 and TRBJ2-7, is DGGITQSPKYLFRKEGQNVTLSCEQNLNHDAMYWYRQDPGQGLRLIYYSQIVNDFQKGDIAEGYSVSREKKESFPLTVTSAQKNPTAFYLCASSPRTSGLSYEQYFGPGTRLTVT.

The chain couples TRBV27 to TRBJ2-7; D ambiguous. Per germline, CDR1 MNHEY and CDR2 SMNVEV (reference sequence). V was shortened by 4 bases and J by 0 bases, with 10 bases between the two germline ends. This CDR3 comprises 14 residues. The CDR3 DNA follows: TGTGCCAGCAGTTCATACCTATTCTCCTACGAGCAGTACTTC. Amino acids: CASSSYLFSYEQYF.

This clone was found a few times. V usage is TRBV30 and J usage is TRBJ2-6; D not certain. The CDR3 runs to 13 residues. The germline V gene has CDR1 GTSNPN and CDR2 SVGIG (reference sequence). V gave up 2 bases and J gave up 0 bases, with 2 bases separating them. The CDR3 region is CAWSPSGANVLTF. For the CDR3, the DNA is TGTGCCTGGAGTCCCTCTGGGGCCAACGTCCTGACTTTC.

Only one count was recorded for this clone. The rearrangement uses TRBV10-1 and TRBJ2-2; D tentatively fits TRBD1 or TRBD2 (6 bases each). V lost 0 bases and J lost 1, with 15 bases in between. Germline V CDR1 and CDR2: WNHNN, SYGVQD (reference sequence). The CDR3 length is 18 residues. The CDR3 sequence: CASSESGGDWRNTGELFF. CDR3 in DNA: TGCGCCAGCAGTGAGTCGGGGGGCGATTGGAGGAACACCGGGGAGCTGTTTTTT.

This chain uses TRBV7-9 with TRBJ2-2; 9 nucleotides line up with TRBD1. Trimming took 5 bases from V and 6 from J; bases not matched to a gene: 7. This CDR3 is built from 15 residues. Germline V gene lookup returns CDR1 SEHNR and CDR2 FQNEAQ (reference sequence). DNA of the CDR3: TGTGCCAGCAGCCGGACAGGGGTTGAAGCCGGGGAGCTGTTTTTT. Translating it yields CASSRTGVEAGELFF.

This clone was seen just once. The CDR3 loop reads CASTRLAEPYEQYF. CDR3 DNA sequence: TGTGCCAGCACGCGACTAGCGGAACCCTACGAGCAGTACTTC. This sequence joins TRBV11-2 and TRBJ2-7; 9 positions agree with TRBD2. CDR3 size: 14 residues. Losses at the gene ends were 7 bases for V and 2 bases for J; bases not matched to a gene: 6. Germline V CDR1 and CDR2: SGHAT, FQNNGV.

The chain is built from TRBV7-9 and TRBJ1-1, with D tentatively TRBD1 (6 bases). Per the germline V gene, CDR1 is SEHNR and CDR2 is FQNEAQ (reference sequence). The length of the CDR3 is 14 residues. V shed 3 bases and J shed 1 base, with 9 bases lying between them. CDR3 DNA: TGTGCCAGCAGCTTTCCGGACAGGAACACTGAAGCTTTCTTT. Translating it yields CASSFPDRNTEAFF.

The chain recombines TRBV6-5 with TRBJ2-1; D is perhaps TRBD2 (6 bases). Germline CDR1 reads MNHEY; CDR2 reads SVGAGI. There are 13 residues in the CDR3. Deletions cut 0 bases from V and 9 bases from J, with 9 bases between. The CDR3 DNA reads TGTGCCAGCAGTTACTCTAGGGAGGTTGAGCAGTTCTTC. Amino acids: CASSYSREVEQFF.